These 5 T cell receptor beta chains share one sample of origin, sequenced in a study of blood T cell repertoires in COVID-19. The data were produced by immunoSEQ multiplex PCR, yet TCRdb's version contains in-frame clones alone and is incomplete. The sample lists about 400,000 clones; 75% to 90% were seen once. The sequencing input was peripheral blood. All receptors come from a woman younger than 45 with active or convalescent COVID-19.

CDR3 coding DNA: TGTGCCAGCAGCTCCCCTAGACTAGCGGGGGGGCCAGAGACCCAGTACTTC. Its translation is CASSSPRLAGGPETQYF. J is TRBJ2-5 and V is TRBV7-8, with TRBD2 matching 14 bases. Looked up from germline, CDR1 is SGHVS and CDR2 is FQNEAQ. The length of the CDR3 is 17 residues. V gave up 4 bases and J gave up 4 bases; unmatched junction bases: 8.

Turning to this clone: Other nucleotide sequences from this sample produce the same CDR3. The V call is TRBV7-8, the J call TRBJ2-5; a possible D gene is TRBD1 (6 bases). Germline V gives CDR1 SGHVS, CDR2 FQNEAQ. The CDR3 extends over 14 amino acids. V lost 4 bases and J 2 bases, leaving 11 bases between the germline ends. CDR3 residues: CASSSGTIQETQYF. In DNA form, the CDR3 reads TGTGCCAGCAGCTCCGGGACAATACAAGAGACCCAGTACTTC.

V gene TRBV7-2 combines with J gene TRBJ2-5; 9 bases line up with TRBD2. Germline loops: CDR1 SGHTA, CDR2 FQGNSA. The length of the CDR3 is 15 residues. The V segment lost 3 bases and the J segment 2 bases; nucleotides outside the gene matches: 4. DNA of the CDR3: TGTGCCAGCAGCTTTCAGCGGGGGGCTCAAGAGACCCAGTACTTC. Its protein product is CASSFQRGAQETQYF.

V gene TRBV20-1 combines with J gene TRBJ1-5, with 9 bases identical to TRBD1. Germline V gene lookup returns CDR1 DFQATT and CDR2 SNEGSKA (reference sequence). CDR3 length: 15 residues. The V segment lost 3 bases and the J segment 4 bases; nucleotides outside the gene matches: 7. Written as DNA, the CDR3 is TGCAGTGCTAGTACCCCGGGACAGGGTAATCAGCCCCAGCATTTT. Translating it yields CSASTPGQGNQPQHF.

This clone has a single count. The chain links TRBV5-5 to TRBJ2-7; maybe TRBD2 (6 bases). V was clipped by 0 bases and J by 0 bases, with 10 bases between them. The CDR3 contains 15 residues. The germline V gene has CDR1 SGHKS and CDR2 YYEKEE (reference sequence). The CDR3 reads CASSLEPGDSYEQYF. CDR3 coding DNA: TGTGCCAGCAGCTTGGAGCCGGGGGACTCCTACGAGCAGTACTTC.